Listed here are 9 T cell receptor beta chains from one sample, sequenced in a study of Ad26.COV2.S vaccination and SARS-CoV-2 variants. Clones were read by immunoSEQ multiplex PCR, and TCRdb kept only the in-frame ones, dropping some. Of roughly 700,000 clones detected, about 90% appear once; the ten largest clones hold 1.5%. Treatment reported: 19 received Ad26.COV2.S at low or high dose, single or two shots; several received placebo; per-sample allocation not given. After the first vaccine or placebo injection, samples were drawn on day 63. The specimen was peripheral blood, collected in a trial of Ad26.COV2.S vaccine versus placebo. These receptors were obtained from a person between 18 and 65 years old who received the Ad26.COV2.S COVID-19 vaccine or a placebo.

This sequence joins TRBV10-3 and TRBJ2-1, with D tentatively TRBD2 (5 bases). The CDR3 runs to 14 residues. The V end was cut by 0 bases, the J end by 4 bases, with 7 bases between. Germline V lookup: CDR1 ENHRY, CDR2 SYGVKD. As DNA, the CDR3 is TGTGCCATCAGTGAGTCGGAGGTGTACAATGAGCAGTTCTTC. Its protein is CAISESEVYNEQFF.

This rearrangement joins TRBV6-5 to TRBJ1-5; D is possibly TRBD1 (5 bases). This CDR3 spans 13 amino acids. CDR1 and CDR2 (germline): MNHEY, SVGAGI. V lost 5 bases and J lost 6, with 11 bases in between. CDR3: CASSSGGSQPQHF. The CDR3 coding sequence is TGTGCCAGCAGTAGCGGGGGGTCTCAGCCCCAGCATTTT.

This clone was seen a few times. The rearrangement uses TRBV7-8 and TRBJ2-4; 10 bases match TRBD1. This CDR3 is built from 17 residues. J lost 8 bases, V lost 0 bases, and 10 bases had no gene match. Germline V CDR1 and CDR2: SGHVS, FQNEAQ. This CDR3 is CASSLAVWGQGRDIQYF. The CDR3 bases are TGTGCCAGCAGCTTAGCGGTTTGGGGACAGGGGAGAGACATTCAGTACTTC.

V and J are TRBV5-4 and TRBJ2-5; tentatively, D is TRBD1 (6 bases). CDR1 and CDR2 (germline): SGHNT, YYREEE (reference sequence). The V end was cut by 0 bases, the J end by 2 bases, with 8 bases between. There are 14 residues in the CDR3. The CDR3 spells CASSLEGQQETQYF. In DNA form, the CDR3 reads TGTGCCAGCAGCTTGGAGGGACAACAAGAGACCCAGTACTTC.

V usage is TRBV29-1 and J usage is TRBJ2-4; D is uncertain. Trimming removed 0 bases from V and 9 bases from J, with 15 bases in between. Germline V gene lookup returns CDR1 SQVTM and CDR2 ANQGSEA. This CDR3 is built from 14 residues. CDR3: CSVEDGPLGGIQYF. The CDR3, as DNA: TGCAGCGTTGAAGACGGCCCCCTCGGTGGCATTCAGTACTTC.

The CDR3 nucleotides read TGTGCCAGCAGTCAAGAGGGGGCGAACGGTCAGCCCCAGCATTTT. This translates into CASSQEGANGQPQHF. The rearrangement links TRBV6-4 to TRBJ1-5, with TRBD1 matching over 7 bases. This CDR3 has 15 residues. CDR1 is MRHNA, CDR2 SNTAGT, per germline. The ends lost 5 bases at V and 6 bases at J; junction bases unmatched: 10.

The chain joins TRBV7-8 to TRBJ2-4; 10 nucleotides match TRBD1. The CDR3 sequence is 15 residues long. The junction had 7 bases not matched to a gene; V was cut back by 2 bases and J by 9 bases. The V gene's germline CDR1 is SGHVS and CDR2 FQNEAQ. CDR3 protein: CASSLTGQGRAIQYF. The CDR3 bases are TGTGCCAGCAGCTTAACGGGACAGGGGCGAGCCATTCAGTACTTC.

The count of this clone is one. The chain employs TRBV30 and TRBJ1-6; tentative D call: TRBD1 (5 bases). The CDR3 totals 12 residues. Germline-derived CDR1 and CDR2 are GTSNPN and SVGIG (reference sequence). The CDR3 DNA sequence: TGTGCGTCGGGACCCTATAATTCACCCCTCCACTTT. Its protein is CASGPYNSPLHF.

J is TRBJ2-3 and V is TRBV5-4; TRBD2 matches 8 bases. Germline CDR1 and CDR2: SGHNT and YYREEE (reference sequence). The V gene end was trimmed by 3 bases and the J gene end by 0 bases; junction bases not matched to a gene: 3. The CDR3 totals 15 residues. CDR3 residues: CASSWTSPSTDTQYF. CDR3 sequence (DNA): TGTGCCAGCAGCTGGACTAGCCCTAGCACAGATACGCAGTATTTT.